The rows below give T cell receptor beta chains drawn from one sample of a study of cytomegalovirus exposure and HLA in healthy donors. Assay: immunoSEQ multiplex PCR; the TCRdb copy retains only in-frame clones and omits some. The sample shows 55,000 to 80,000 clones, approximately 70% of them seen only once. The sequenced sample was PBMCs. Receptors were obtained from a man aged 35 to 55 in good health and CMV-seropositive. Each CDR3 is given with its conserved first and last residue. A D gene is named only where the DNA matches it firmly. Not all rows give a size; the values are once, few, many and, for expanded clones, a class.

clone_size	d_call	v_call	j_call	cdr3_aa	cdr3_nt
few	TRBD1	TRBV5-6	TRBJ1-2	CASSPLDRGGDYGYTF	TGTGCCAGCAGCCCGTTAGACAGGGGGGGAGACTATGGCTACACCTTC
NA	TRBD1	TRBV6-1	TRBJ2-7	CASREYGQGSYEQYF	TGTGCCAGCAGAGAGTATGGACAGGGTTCGTACGAGCAGTACTTC
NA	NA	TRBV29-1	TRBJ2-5	CSVELSRPGEETQYF	TGCAGCGTTGAATTATCCCGCCCAGGGGAAGAGACCCAGTACTTC
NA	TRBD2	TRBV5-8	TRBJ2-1	CASSSGGLANEQFF	TGTGCCAGCAGCTCGGGGGGGCTAGCGAATGAGCAGTTCTTC
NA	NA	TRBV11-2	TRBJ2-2	CASSFRAAIPGELFF	TGTGCCAGCAGCTTCAGGGCAGCAATCCCCGGGGAGCTGTTTTTT
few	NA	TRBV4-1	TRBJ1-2	CASSQATTSSYGYTF	TGCGCCAGCAGCCAAGCGACAACTTCTTCCTATGGCTACACCTTC
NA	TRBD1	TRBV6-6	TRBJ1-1	CASSYGTANTEAFF	TGTGCCAGCAGCTACGGGACAGCGAACACTGAAGCTTTCTTT
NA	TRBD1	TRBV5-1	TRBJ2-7	CASSLAREAQGAYEQYF	TGCGCCAGCAGCTTGGCCAGGGAAGCGCAGGGGGCCTACGAGCAGTACTTC
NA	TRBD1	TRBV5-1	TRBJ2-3	CASSFLGGGTDTQYF	TGCGCCAGCAGCTTCCTAGGGGGCGGCACAGATACGCAGTATTTT
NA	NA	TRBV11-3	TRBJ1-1	CASSFYYGGDTEAFF	TGTGCCAGCAGCTTTTACTACGGCGGGGACACTGAAGCTTTCTTT
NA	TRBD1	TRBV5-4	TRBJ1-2	CASSGGTGGLLAGYGYTF	TGTGCCAGCAGCGGAGGGACAGGGGGCCTCCTAGCAGGCTATGGCTACACCTTC
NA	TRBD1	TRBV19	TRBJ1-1	CASREGGWTEAFF	TGTGCCAGTAGAGAAGGGGGCTGGACTGAAGCTTTCTTT
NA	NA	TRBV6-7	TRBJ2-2	CASSYWTTRGTGELFF	TGTGCCAGCAGTTACTGGACAACTCGTGGGACCGGGGAGCTGTTTTTT
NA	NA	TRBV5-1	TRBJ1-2	CASSWAPTAVDGYTF	TGCGCCAGCAGCTGGGCCCCGACGGCCGTGGATGGCTACACCTTC
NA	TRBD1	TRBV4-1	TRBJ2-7	CASSPIGTGAYEQYF	TGCGCCAGCAGTCCTATCGGGACAGGTGCCTACGAGCAGTACTTC
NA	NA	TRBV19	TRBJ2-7	CASSPTGPGEEQYF	TGTGCCAGTAGCCCTACAGGCCCAGGGGAAGAGCAGTACTTC
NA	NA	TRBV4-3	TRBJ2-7	CASSQEAEYEQYF	TGCGCCAGCAGCCAAGAGGCCGAATACGAGCAGTACTTC
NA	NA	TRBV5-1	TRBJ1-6	CASSLDSGFYSPLHF	TGCGCCAGCAGCTTGGATTCAGGGTTTTATTCACCCCTCCACTTT
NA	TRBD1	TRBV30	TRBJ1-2	CAWSRTGIGYGYTF	TGTGCCTGGAGTAGGACAGGGATTGGCTATGGCTACACCTTC
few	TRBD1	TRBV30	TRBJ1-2	CALRQGGSVANYGYTF	TGTGCCCTACGACAGGGTGGGTCAGTCGCTAACTATGGCTACACCTTC
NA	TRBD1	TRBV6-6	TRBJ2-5	CASSTDRVQETQYF	TGTGCCAGCAGCACCGACAGGGTCCAAGAGACCCAGTACTTC
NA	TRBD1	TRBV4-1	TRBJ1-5	CASSQLSRTGGQPQHF	TGCGCCAGCAGCCAGCTCTCCAGGACAGGGGGACAGCCCCAGCATTTT
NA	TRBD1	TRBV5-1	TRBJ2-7	CASSSSPGQGYEQYF	TGCGCCAGCAGCTCCTCTCCGGGACAGGGTTACGAGCAGTACTTC
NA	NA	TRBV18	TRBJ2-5	CASSTGFGETQYF	TGTGCCAGCTCCACAGGGTTCGGAGAGACCCAGTACTTC
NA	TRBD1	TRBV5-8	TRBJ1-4	CASSIQGAGEKLFF	TGTGCCAGCAGCATACAGGGGGCTGGTGAAAAACTGTTTTTT
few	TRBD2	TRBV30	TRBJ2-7	CAWSRAGGQSEQYF	TGTGCCTGGAGCCGAGCGGGGGGGCAGTCCGAGCAGTACTTC
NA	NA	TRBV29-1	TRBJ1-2	CSVGQTDYYGYTF	TGCAGCGTCGGACAGACCGATTACTATGGCTACACCTTC
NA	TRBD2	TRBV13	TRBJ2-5	CASSPSAGGGSETQYF	TGTGCCAGCAGCCCATCAGCGGGGGGGGGCTCGGAGACCCAGTACTTC
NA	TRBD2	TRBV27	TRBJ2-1	CASSLLAGSYNEQFF	TGTGCCAGCAGTTTACTAGCGGGGTCCTACAATGAGCAGTTCTTC
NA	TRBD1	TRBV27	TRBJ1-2	CASSSSTGDGYTF	TGTGCCAGCAGTTCCTCGACAGGGGATGGCTACACCTTC
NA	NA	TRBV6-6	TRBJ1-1	CASSYRSEAFF	TGTGCCAGCAGTTACCGGAGTGAAGCTTTCTTT
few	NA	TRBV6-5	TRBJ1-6	CASSYSARGYNSPLHF	TGTGCCAGCAGTTACTCGGCCCGGGGGTATAATTCACCCCTCCACTTT
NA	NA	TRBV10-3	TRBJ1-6	CLNSPLHF	TGTCTAAATTCACCCCTCCACTTT
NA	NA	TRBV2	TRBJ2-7	CASSEQFLSYEQYF	TGTGCCAGCAGTGAACAGTTTCTCTCCTACGAGCAGTACTTC
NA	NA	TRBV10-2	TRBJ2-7	CASSPGYSYEQYF	TGCGCCAGCAGCCCCGGTTACTCCTACGAGCAGTACTTC
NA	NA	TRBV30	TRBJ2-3	CAWSPGRGGGTDTQYF	TGTGCCTGGAGTCCCGGAAGGGGCGGGGGCACAGATACGCAGTATTTT
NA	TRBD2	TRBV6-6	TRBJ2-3	CASSHGLGTDTQYF	TGTGCCAGCAGTCACGGACTAGGTACAGATACGCAGTATTTT
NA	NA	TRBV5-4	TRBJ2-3	CASSRGVELSTDTQYF	TGTGCCAGCAGCCGCGGGGTGGAACTTAGCACAGATACGCAGTATTTT
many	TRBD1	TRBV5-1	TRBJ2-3	CASSLIPWTGSSTDTQYF	TGCGCCAGCAGCCTTATACCCTGGACAGGCAGTAGCACAGATACGCAGTATTTT
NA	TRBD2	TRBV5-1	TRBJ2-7	CASSFSGGPTYEQYF	TGCGCCAGCAGCTTTAGCGGGGGACCCACCTACGAGCAGTACTTC
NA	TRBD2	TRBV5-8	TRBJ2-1	CASSSGTSGGALYNEQFF	TGTGCCAGCAGTTCCGGCACTAGCGGGGGGGCCCTTTACAATGAGCAGTTCTTC
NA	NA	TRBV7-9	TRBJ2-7	CASSFSGEQYF	TGTGCCAGCAGCTTTTCCGGCGAGCAGTACTTC